Shown below are 18 T cell receptor beta chains from a single sample sequenced in a study of T cells in Graves' hyperthyroidism and ophthalmopathy. It was RNA transcripts that yielded the amplified TCR beta CDR3 regions. The primer set for the first-round RT-PCR of the TCR CDR3 was HTBI. TCRdb re-called the multiplex PCR reads with MiXCR, one entry per CDR3 protein. The sample holds approximately 300,000 distinct CDR3 sequences, roughly a fifth seen once. Sequencing input: blood. The source of these receptors is a man aged 50 to 59 with Graves' ophthalmopathy.

This clonotype was seen more than once but under ten times. The chain has TRBV10-1 and TRBJ2-2, with D unclear. There are 13 residues in the CDR3. The V gene lost 0 bases and the J gene lost 6 bases, with 5 bases spanning the gap. From germline, CDR1 is WNHNN and CDR2 SYGVQD (reference sequence). Here the CDR3 DNA reads TGCGCCAGCAGTGAGTCGCCAGCCGGGGAGCTGTTTTTT. Amino acids: CASSESPAGELFF.

This clonotype was recorded many times. V gene TRBV11-2 combines with J gene TRBJ2-7; D is unresolved. V was cut by 1 base and J by 6 bases, with 10 bases left in between. The CDR3 is 13 residues long. The germline gives CDR1 SGHAT, CDR2 FQNNGV. The CDR3 spells CASSLGMTGEQYF. CDR3 sequence (DNA): TGTGCCAGCAGCTTAGGAATGACCGGCGAGCAGTACTTC.

This sequence joins TRBV28 and TRBJ2-5; 9 positions agree with TRBD2. J gave up 5 bases and V 6 bases, and 10 bases lay outside the gene matches. The CDR3 length is 15 residues. CDR1 and CDR2 from the germline V gene are MDHEN and SYDVKM. The CDR3 protein is CASRNLSGRYETQYF. In nucleotides, the CDR3 is TGTGCCAGCAGGAACCTTAGCGGGAGATATGAGACCCAGTACTTC.

This clonotype appeared a few times. A read error may explain this, as a much larger clone is one base away. The V gene is TRBV9, the J gene TRBJ2-7; D is perhaps TRBD1 or TRBD2 (5 bases each). Germline values: CDR1 SGDLS, CDR2 YYNGEE. The CDR3 is 14 residues long. V dropped 4 bases and J dropped 3 bases, with 14 bases sitting between them. CDR3 nucleotide sequence: TGTGCCAGCAGCCCCCGGGACGGTTACTACGAGCAGTACTTC. Protein sequence: CASSPRDGYYEQYF. The entire variable domain, with the rest obtained from reference TRBV9 and TRBJ2-7, is as follows: DSGVTQTPKHLITATGQRVTLRCSPRSGDLSVYWYQQSLDQGLQFLIQYYNGEERAKGNILERFSAQQFPDLHSELNLSSLELGDSALYFCASSPRDGYYEQYFGPGTRLTVT.

This sequence joins TRBV2 and TRBJ2-7, with a tentative D call TRBD2 (6 bases). The CDR3 sequence is 15 residues long. Germline assignment: CDR1 SNHLY and CDR2 FYNNEI. Trimming left V 6 bases short and J 1 base short, with 16 bases between. The CDR3 is CASRSPGVGSYEQYF. CDR3 sequence (DNA): TGTGCCAGCAGGTCCCCGGGGGTAGGATCCTACGAGCAGTACTTC. Filled out from reference TRBV2 and TRBJ2-7, the complete variable domain reads EPEVTQTPSHQVTQMGQEVILRCVPISNHLYFYWYRQILGQKVEFLVSFYNNEISEKSEIFDDQFSVERPDGSNFTLKIRSTKLEDSAMYFCASRSPGVGSYEQYFGPGTRLTVT.

The rearrangement uses TRBV15 and TRBJ1-5, with 8 bases matching TRBD1. V trimming: 5 bases; J trimming: 6 bases; junction bases outside the gene matches: 6. The CDR3 loop spans 14 amino acids. Germline CDR1 LNHNV, CDR2 YYDKDF (reference sequence). The CDR3 DNA is TGTGCCACCAGCGCCAGGGGGCTTGGTCAGCCCCAGCATTTT. Amino acid sequence: CATSARGLGQPQHF. Together with reference TRBV15 and TRBJ1-5, the CDR3 gives the full variable domain: DAMVIQNPRYQVTQFGKPVTLSCSQTLNHNVMYWYQQKSSQAPKLLFHYYDKDFNNEADTPDNFQSRRPNTSFCFLDIRSPGLGDTAMYLCATSARGLGQPQHFGDGTRLSIL.

This clonotype was recorded a few times. This chain links TRBV12-3 or TRBV12-4 with TRBJ1-2, with a tentative D call TRBD1 (6 bases). CDR3 length: 16 amino acids. The V end was cut by 6 bases, the J end by 0 bases, with 17 bases between. CDR3 region: CASSLKDRITNYGYTF. DNA of the CDR3: TGTGCCAGCAGCCTAAAAGACAGGATCACTAACTATGGCTACACCTTC.

CDR3 loop: CASSLLNTQYF. DNA for the CDR3: TGTGCCAGCAGTTTACTAAATACGCAGTATTTT. The chain has TRBV28 and TRBJ2-3, with D unclear. This CDR3 comprises 11 residues. V lost 2 bases and J lost 7, with 4 bases in between. Germline V CDR1 and CDR2: MDHEN, SYDVKM.

CDR3 loop: CASSGLVIYSGANVLTF. DNA for the CDR3: TGTGCCAGCAGTGGGTTGGTAATATACTCTGGGGCCAACGTCCTGACTTTC. The gene calls are TRBV2 and TRBJ2-6; D uncertain. Deletions cut 4 bases from V and 0 bases from J, with 13 bases between. The CDR3 contains 17 residues. Germline lookup yields CDR1 SNHLY and CDR2 FYNNEI.

This clonotype was observed a handful of times. This chain uses TRBV19 with TRBJ2-7; a weak D match, TRBD2 (6 bases). CDR1 is LNHDA and CDR2 is SQIVND in the germline V gene (reference sequence). This CDR3 comprises 15 residues. The V end lost 6 bases, the J end lost 3 bases, and 18 bases lay between the germline ends. CDR3 loop: CASSVIGGANYEQYF. In nucleotides, the CDR3 is TGTGCCAGTAGCGTGATCGGGGGAGCGAACTACGAGCAGTACTTC. Full variable domain (remainder filled in from reference TRBV19 and TRBJ2-7): DGGITQSPKYLFRKEGQNVTLSCEQNLNHDAMYWYRQDPGQGLRLIYYSQIVNDFQKGDIAEGYSVSREKKESFPLTVTSAQKNPTAFYLCASSVIGGANYEQYFGPGTRLTVT.

This clonotype showed up just a few times. The rearrangement links TRBV13 to TRBJ2-5; 7 nucleotides match TRBD1. Germline V gives CDR1 PRHDT, CDR2 FYEKMQ (reference sequence). This CDR3 comprises 15 residues. The trim removed 5 bases at V and 1 base at J, leaving 7 bases unmatched. As DNA, the CDR3 is TGTGCCAGCAGCCAGAAGACAGGGCTCCAAGAGACCCAGTACTTC. This codes for CASSQKTGLQETQYF.

In its sample, this clonotype was seen a few times. The chain employs TRBV12-3 or TRBV12-4 and TRBJ2-1; maybe TRBD2 (5 bases). Trimming stripped 0 bases from V and 7 bases from J, with 7 bases between. The CDR3 length is 13 residues. CDR3 in DNA: TGTGCCAGCAGTTTAGCGGGAGCAAATGAGCAGTTCTTC. Amino acids: CASSLAGANEQFF.

There are a few counts of this clonotype. The CDR3 region is CASTRGTRGEQFF. CDR3 DNA sequence: TGTGCCAGCACCAGGGGCACGAGGGGTGAGCAGTTCTTC. The genes are TRBV6-2 or TRBV6-3 and TRBJ2-1; possible D gene TRBD1, 6 bases. The germline CDR1 and CDR2 sequences are MNHEY and SVGEGT. The CDR3 runs to 13 residues. V lost 7 bases, J lost 9 bases, and 16 bases lay in between.

This clonotype was seen a handful of times. V gene TRBV5-1 combines with J gene TRBJ2-7, with TRBD2 matching over 7 bases. The CDR3 loop spans 16 amino acids. In germline, CDR1 is SGHRS, CDR2 YFSETQ. V shed 0 bases and J 0 bases; nucleotides not matched to a gene: 6. For the CDR3, the DNA is TGCGCCAGCAGCTTGGGAGCGGGGTCCAGCTCCTACGAGCAGTACTTC. Encoded protein: CASSLGAGSSSYEQYF.

This clonotype was seen many times. V usage is TRBV7-3 and J usage is TRBJ2-1, with D perhaps matching TRBD1 or TRBD2 (5 bases each). Per germline, CDR1 SGHTA and CDR2 FQGTGA. Deletions cut 5 bases from V and 8 bases from J, with 22 bases between. This CDR3 spans 16 amino acids. This CDR3 is CASSTTGTRVIDEQFF. The DNA of the CDR3 is TGTGCCAGCAGCACTACCGGGACCAGGGTAATCGATGAGCAGTTCTTC.

This clonotype was detected ten times or more. V gene TRBV20-1 combines with J gene TRBJ2-1; D ambiguous. Trimming took off 1 base at V and 0 bases at J, with 7 bases between the two ends. CDR1 and CDR2 (germline): DFQATT, SNEGSKA (reference sequence). This CDR3 is built from 14 residues. The CDR3 DNA reads TGCAGTGCTAGAGCCCGGGCCTCCTACAATGAGCAGTTCTTC. This gives the protein CSARARASYNEQFF.

This clonotype was picked up many times. The J gene is TRBJ2-2, the V gene TRBV11-3; TRBD1 matches 7 bases. V gave up 5 bases and J gave up 5 bases; unmatched junction bases: 2. This CDR3 has 13 residues. Germline CDR1 reads SGHNT; CDR2 reads YENEEA. The CDR3 sequence is CASSPGGTGELFF. The CDR3 DNA is TGTGCCAGCAGCCCAGGGGGTACCGGGGAGCTGTTTTTT.

The chain links TRBV12-3 or TRBV12-4 to TRBJ1-2; D is possibly TRBD1 (5 bases). This CDR3 region has 12 residues. V shed 5 bases and J shed 12 bases, with 16 bases lying between them. The CDR3 reads CASSPTLEGHTF. CDR3 nucleotide sequence: TGTGCCAGCAGTCCTACCCTCGAGGGGCACACCTTC.